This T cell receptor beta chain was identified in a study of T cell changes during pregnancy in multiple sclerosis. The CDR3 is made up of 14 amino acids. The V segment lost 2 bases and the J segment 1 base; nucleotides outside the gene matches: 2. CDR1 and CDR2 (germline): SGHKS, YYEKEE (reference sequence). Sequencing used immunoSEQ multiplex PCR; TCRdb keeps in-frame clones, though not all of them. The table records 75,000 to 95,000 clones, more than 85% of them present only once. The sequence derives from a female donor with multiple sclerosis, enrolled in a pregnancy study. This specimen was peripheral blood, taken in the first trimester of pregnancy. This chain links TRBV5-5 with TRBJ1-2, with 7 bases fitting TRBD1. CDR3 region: CASSLDRVNYGYTF. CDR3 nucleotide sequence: TGTGCCAGCAGCTTAGACAGGGTTAACTATGGCTACACCTTC. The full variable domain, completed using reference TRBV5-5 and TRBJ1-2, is DAGVTQSPTHLIKTRGQQVTLRCSPISGHKSVSWYQQVLGQGPQFIFQYYEKEERGRGNFPDRFSARQFPNYSSELNVNALLLGDSALYLCASSLDRVNYGYTFGSGTRLTVV.